The next 8 T cell receptor beta chains were all read from a single sample in a study of OX40 agonist ivuxolimab in advanced cancers. Libraries were prepared by immunoSEQ multiplex PCR; TCRdb keeps only in-frame clonotypes and omits some of them. This sample has some 45,000 clones, with more than 80% found just once. The sequenced sample was CD4+ or CD8+ T cells sorted from blood, obtained in a trial of the OX40 agonist ivuxolimab. Receptor source: an adult with an advanced solid tumor such as melanoma, head and neck, liver or kidney cancer.

This clone has a handful of counts. The V and J genes are TRBV6-5 and TRBJ1-5, with D uncertain. The CDR3 loop spans 14 amino acids. V lost 0 bases and J 5 bases, leaving 8 bases between the germline ends. Germline CDR1 and CDR2: MNHEY and SVGAGI. As DNA, the CDR3 is TGTGCCAGCAGTTACTCTGGGTACGATCAGCCCCAGCATTTT. Protein: CASSYSGYDQPQHF.

In its sample, this clone was seen a few times. The V call is TRBV6-6, the J call TRBJ2-5; 13 nucleotides match TRBD2. Germline values: CDR1 MNHNY, CDR2 SVGAGI (reference sequence). V shed 2 bases, J shed 5 bases, and the junction held 5 bases outside the gene matches. The CDR3 has 16 residues. The CDR3 is CASSYAGLAGVETQYF. The CDR3 nucleotides read TGTGCCAGCAGTTACGCAGGACTAGCGGGAGTCGAGACCCAGTACTTC.

The rearrangement links TRBV9 to TRBJ2-3, with TRBD2 identical over 8 bases. The CDR3 is 14 amino acids. V was pared by 3 bases and J by 4 bases, with 4 bases of the junction left unmatched. Germline CDR1 reads SGDLS; CDR2 reads YYNGEE. In nucleotides, the CDR3 is TGTGCCAGCAGCGGGCCGGGGGGGGCAGATACGCAGTATTTT. It codes for CASSGPGGADTQYF.

The chain recombines TRBV21-1 with TRBJ2-7; the table's D call, TRBD2, has no DNA check behind it. TRBV21-1 is a listed pseudogene. The CDR3 contains 14 residues. CDR3 protein: CASTPRCPSYEQYF. CDR3 sequence (DNA): TGTGCCAGCACCCCTCGGTGCCCTTCCTACGAGCAGTACTTC.

The chain has TRBV7-2 and TRBJ2-2; 7 bases map to TRBD1. Germline V gives CDR1 SGHTA, CDR2 FQGNSA. J was trimmed by 1 base and V by 2 bases; bases with no gene match: 7. The CDR3 extends over 17 amino acids. In nucleotides, the CDR3 is TGTGCCAGCAGCTTAAGGGCGGACAGGATGAACACCGGGGAGCTGTTTTTT. Translation: CASSLRADRMNTGELFF.

The chain uses TRBV4-3 and TRBJ1-1; D is ambiguous. V lost 0 bases to trimming and J lost 11 bases, with 22 bases between them. Germline V gene sequence: CDR1 LGHNA, CDR2 YSLEER. The CDR3 has 16 amino acids. The CDR3 DNA sequence: TGCGCCAGCAGCCAAGATCCCCCGACATCGCTTGGAGTGGCTTTCTTT. Encoded protein: CASSQDPPTSLGVAFF.

Remarks on this clone: One end of the junction does not line up with germline, which may come from a read error. The J gene is TRBJ2-3, the V gene TRBV20-1; no reliable D call. This CDR3 contains 11 residues. In germline, CDR1 is DFQATT, CDR2 SNEGSKA (reference sequence). The CDR3 nucleotides read TGCAGTGCTTATAGCACGGATACGCAGTATTTT. Amino acids: CSAYSTDTQYF.

The chain has TRBV19 and TRBJ1-1; TRBD1 matches 8 bases. Germline values: CDR1 LNHDA, CDR2 SQIVND (reference sequence). The V segment lost 10 bases and the J segment 5 bases; nucleotides outside the gene matches: 9. This CDR3 region has 13 residues. CDR3 sequence (DNA): TGTGCCACAGGGGGCCCCCAAGGGACTGAAGCTTTCTTT. Translated: CATGGPQGTEAFF.